This section outlines one T cell receptor (beta chain) sequence together with its context. This entry belongs to a study of blood T cell repertoires in COVID-19. About the research overall: Samples representing acute and convalescent COVID-19 were sourced from the United States, Italy and Spain. Nucleic acid was either cDNA or gDNA, and it came from T cells, B-cell-depleted T cells, or PBMCs.

In the source study's methods: Amplification of reference gene primers was used by the study to estimate nucleated cell counts. This table comes from immunoSEQ multiplex PCR, and its TCRdb copy is limited to in-frame clones, with some not included. V and J calls and clone size are copied from that table; D and trimming were computed from the DNA. The sample holds around 250,000 clones; more than 70% are singletons and the top ten take 5.7%. The sequence was obtained from an older man with acute or convalescent COVID-19. Material: peripheral blood.

The CDR3 DNA follows: TGTGCCAGCAGCCCACGAGACAGGGGACAGCAAGAGACCCAGTACTTC. Its protein product is CASSPRDRGQQETQYF. The rearrangement links TRBV7-6 to TRBJ2-5; 8 bases are shared with TRBD1. Trimming took 5 bases from V and 2 from J; bases not matched to a gene: 10. Germline V gene sequence: CDR1 SGHVS, CDR2 FNYEAQ. This CDR3 has 16 amino acids.